Each of the 32 T cell receptor beta chains below was sequenced from the same sample in a study of technical replicates of blood from a handful of donors. TCRdb's table, derived via immunoSEQ multiplex PCR, lists solely in-frame clones and lacks some. The table lists 7,500 or so clones, 90% to 96% of them singletons. The specimen was PBMCs. The receptors originated from a human donor in good health.

The gene calls are TRBV6-4 and TRBJ2-3; D is possibly TRBD2 (6 bases). V was pared by 5 bases and J by 0 bases, with 6 bases between. The germline gives CDR1 MRHNA, CDR2 SNTAGT. The CDR3 sequence is 13 residues long. The CDR3 sequence: CASSSGSTDTQYF. The DNA of the CDR3 is TGTGCCAGCAGTAGCGGGAGCACAGATACGCAGTATTTT.

The chain uses TRBV27 and TRBJ2-7, with a tentative D call TRBD2 (5 bases). Trimming took off 6 bases at V and 7 bases at J, with 16 bases between the two ends. This CDR3 has 13 amino acids. Germline CDR1 reads MNHEY; CDR2 reads SMNVEV (reference sequence). The CDR3 spells CASSPTSAGEQYF. DNA for the CDR3: TGTGCCAGCAGCCCCACGAGCGCGGGTGAGCAGTACTTC.

The chain has TRBV5-1 and TRBJ2-7, with TRBD2 matching over 8 bases. The length of the CDR3 is 15 residues. Germline lookup yields CDR1 SGHRS and CDR2 YFSETQ. V shed 4 bases and J 2 bases; nucleotides not matched to a gene: 8. In nucleotides, the CDR3 is TGCGCCAGCAGCCCTACGGGGGGGATCCCCTACGAGCAGTACTTC. Translating gives CASSPTGGIPYEQYF.

This chain uses TRBV28 with TRBJ2-3, with 9 bases aligning to TRBD1. V shed 4 bases, J shed 4 bases, and the junction held 3 bases outside the gene matches. The CDR3 runs 14 residues. Germline-derived CDR1 and CDR2 are MDHEN and SYDVKM. CDR3 coding DNA: TGTGCCAGCAGTTCCGGACAGGGGTCAGATACGCAGTATTTT. Translated, it gives CASSSGQGSDTQYF. Combining the CDR3 with reference TRBV28 and TRBJ2-3 gives the whole variable domain DVKVTQSSRYLVKRTGEKVFLECVQDMDHENMFWYRQDPGLGLRLIYFSYDVKMKEKGDIPEGYSVSREKKERFSLILESASTNQTSMYLCASSSGQGSDTQYFGPGTRLTVL.

This clone was counted a single time. This chain uses TRBV30 with TRBJ2-5; 7 nucleotides align to TRBD2. The CDR3 extends over 13 amino acids. CDR1 and CDR2 (germline): GTSNPN, SVGIG (reference sequence). V shed 3 bases, J shed 10 bases, and the junction held 11 bases outside the gene matches. As DNA, the CDR3 is TGTGCCTGGAGGAAAGGCAGCGGGGTGGTCCAGTACTTC. Amino acid sequence: CAWRKGSGVVQYF.

This chain links TRBV6-5 with TRBJ1-1, with 8 positions matching TRBD1. The length of the CDR3 is 15 residues. The V gene's germline CDR1 is MNHEY and CDR2 SVGAGI. The trim removed 4 bases at V and 5 bases at J, leaving 9 bases unmatched. CDR3 coding DNA: TGTGCCAGCAGTTTTAATCAGGGGGCGAGTACTGAAGCTTTCTTT. Protein product: CASSFNQGASTEAFF.

The chain carries TRBV9 and TRBJ1-1, with no clear D. This CDR3 has 14 amino acids. With 4 bases removed from V and 11 bases from J, the gap between germline ends came to 21 bases. In germline, CDR1 is SGDLS, CDR2 YYNGEE. The CDR3 DNA reads TGTGCCAGCAGCCCTAACATAGATGAGGGAGAGGCTTTCTTT. This codes for CASSPNIDEGEAFF.

The V gene is TRBV10-2, the J gene TRBJ2-2; 8 bases map to TRBD2. Germline lookup yields CDR1 WSHSY and CDR2 SAAADI. The ends lost 10 bases at V and 1 base at J; junction bases unmatched: 8. CDR3 length equals 15 residues. CDR3 residues: CATGTSGGNTGELFF. The DNA for the CDR3 is TGCGCCACCGGGACCAGCGGGGGGAACACCGGGGAGCTGTTTTTT.

The rearrangement joins TRBV28 to TRBJ2-7; 8 bases line up with TRBD1. V dropped 6 bases and J dropped 7; count of bases not matched to a gene: 11. The CDR3 sequence is 14 residues long. The germline gives CDR1 MDHEN, CDR2 SYDVKM. CDR3 nucleotides: TGTGCCAGCAGCCCACGCGGACAGGGTAGGGAGCAGTACTTC. Its protein is CASSPRGQGREQYF.

This clone has a single count. The gene calls are TRBV29-1 and TRBJ2-5, with TRBD2 matching 10 bases. The junction had 7 bases not matched to a gene; V was cut back by 4 bases and J by 5 bases. The germline CDR1 and CDR2 sequences are SQVTM and ANQGSEA. The CDR3 consists of 14 residues. CDR3 region: CSVASGSGSETQYF. The CDR3 bases are TGCAGCGTTGCTAGCGGGAGTGGGAGTGAGACCCAGTACTTC.

This clone appeared once. The chain links TRBV4-1 to TRBJ1-2, with 11 bases fitting TRBD1. Germline CDR1 is MGHRA and CDR2 is YSYEKL. CDR3 length equals 17 residues. J lost 4 bases, V lost 2 bases, and 9 bases had no gene match. The CDR3 sequence is CASSQPKGQGVPYGYTF. The DNA of the CDR3 is TGCGCCAGCAGCCAACCCAAGGGACAGGGGGTTCCCTATGGCTACACCTTC.

The genes are TRBV5-1 and TRBJ2-7, with D tentatively TRBD2 (6 bases). The V gene's germline CDR1 is SGHRS and CDR2 YFSETQ. The CDR3 spans 16 residues. V was pared by 0 bases and J by 2 bases, with 15 bases between. The CDR3 coding sequence is TGCGCCAGCAGCTTGGGGGGGGTGGGACTCGCCTACGAGCAGTACTTC. This sequence encodes CASSLGGVGLAYEQYF.

The chain links TRBV6-1 to TRBJ1-1; D remains ambiguous. Germline lookup yields CDR1 MNHNS and CDR2 SASEGT. V was shortened by 3 bases and J by 4 bases, with 6 bases between the two germline ends. This CDR3 spans 12 amino acids. The CDR3 spells CASSDGVTEAFF. CDR3 nucleotides: TGTGCCAGCAGTGACGGAGTCACTGAAGCTTTCTTT.

The chain couples TRBV27 to TRBJ1-4; TRBD1 matches at 10 bases. The V and J ends lost 5 bases and 0 bases, in that order; junction bases with no gene match: 6. The CDR3 runs to 17 residues. Germline loops: CDR1 MNHEY, CDR2 SMNVEV (reference sequence). In DNA, the CDR3 is TGTGCCAGCAGTAAACTGACAGGGGGCGCAACTAATGAAAAACTGTTTTTT. Protein: CASSKLTGGATNEKLFF.

The genes are TRBV9 and TRBJ2-3, with 7 nucleotides matching TRBD2. The length of the CDR3 is 15 residues. Per germline, CDR1 SGDLS and CDR2 YYNGEE. J was trimmed by 0 bases and V by 7 bases; bases with no gene match: 8. CDR3 loop: CASAPSGPSTDTQYF. The CDR3 nucleotides are TGTGCCAGCGCCCCTAGCGGACCAAGCACAGATACGCAGTATTTT.

The rearrangement uses TRBV19 and TRBJ2-1; 7 bases match TRBD2. Looked up from germline, CDR1 is LNHDA and CDR2 is SQIVND (reference sequence). The CDR3 runs to 15 residues. Trimming took 9 bases from V and 4 from J; bases not matched to a gene: 12. For the CDR3, the DNA is TGTGCCAGCAGACCTGCGGGAGTCGCTTACAATGAGCAGTTCTTC. It translates to CASRPAGVAYNEQFF.

This rearrangement joins TRBV5-1 to TRBJ2-1, with TRBD2 matching 12 bases. The V gene's germline CDR1 is SGHRS and CDR2 YFSETQ. CDR3 size: 16 residues. Trimming at V came to 0 bases and at J to 6 bases, leaving 4 bases not matched to a gene. CDR3 sequence reads: CASSLDTSGRPNEQFF. The CDR3 coding sequence is TGCGCCAGCAGCTTGGATACTAGCGGGAGGCCCAATGAGCAGTTCTTC.

The chain uses TRBV30 and TRBJ2-1, with a possible D match to TRBD1 (6 bases). CDR3 length equals 12 residues. V lost 5 bases to trimming and J lost 6 bases, with 11 bases between them. CDR1 is GTSNPN, CDR2 SVGIG, per germline (reference sequence). Written as DNA, the CDR3 is TGTGCCTGGGGCGGACAGCTCAATGAGCAGTTCTTC. This codes for CAWGGQLNEQFF.

The chain recombines TRBV19 with TRBJ1-2, with D maybe TRBD1 (6 bases). This CDR3 has 15 residues. Germline lookup yields CDR1 LNHDA and CDR2 SQIVND (reference sequence). Deletions cut 3 bases from V and 4 bases from J, with 15 bases between. CDR3 protein: CASSMYREPVYGYTF. Written as DNA, the CDR3 is TGTGCCAGTAGTATGTACAGGGAACCGGTCTATGGCTACACCTTC. The full variable domain, rest sourced from reference TRBV19 and TRBJ1-2, is DGGITQSPKYLFRKEGQNVTLSCEQNLNHDAMYWYRQDPGQGLRLIYYSQIVNDFQKGDIAEGYSVSREKKESFPLTVTSAQKNPTAFYLCASSMYREPVYGYTFGSGTRLTVV.

The CDR3 DNA reads TGCGCCAGCAGCTTGGTTCGAGGACAGACCGGAGATACGCAGTATTTT. It encodes CASSLVRGQTGDTQYF. The chain joins TRBV5-1 to TRBJ2-3; D is perhaps TRBD1 (6 bases). Trimming cost V 0 bases and J 5 bases, with 16 bases left between them. The germline V gene has CDR1 SGHRS and CDR2 YFSETQ. There are 16 residues in the CDR3.

The chain uses TRBV7-2 and TRBJ1-5; 8 bases align to TRBD1. Losses at the gene ends were 4 bases for V and 4 bases for J; bases not matched to a gene: 6. The CDR3 totals 15 residues. CDR1 is SGHTA, CDR2 FQGNSA, per germline. Written as DNA, the CDR3 is TGTGCCAGCAGCTCCTGGACAGGGCCGAATCAGCCCCAGCATTTT. Translation: CASSSWTGPNQPQHF.

This clone was found a few times. V gene TRBV19 combines with J gene TRBJ2-7, with a weak D call TRBD1 (6 bases). The CDR3 consists of 14 residues. Looked up from germline, CDR1 is LNHDA and CDR2 is SQIVND (reference sequence). V was pared by 5 bases and J by 2 bases, with 13 bases between. The CDR3 region is CASSLNRVTYEQYF. The CDR3 DNA sequence: TGTGCCAGTAGTCTAAACAGGGTCACCTACGAGCAGTACTTC.

This sequence joins TRBV2 and TRBJ2-2, with 8 bases lining up with TRBD1. The CDR3 extends over 14 amino acids. V gave up 2 bases and J gave up 7 bases; unmatched junction bases: 3. Germline loops: CDR1 SNHLY, CDR2 FYNNEI. DNA of the CDR3: TGTGCCAGCAGTGAACAGGGGGCCGGCGGGGAGCTGTTTTTT. Its protein is CASSEQGAGGELFF.

The rearrangement links TRBV18 to TRBJ2-1; tentatively, D is TRBD2 (6 bases). Germline CDR1 is KGHSH and CDR2 is LQKENI. The V end lost 3 bases, the J end lost 0 bases, and 21 bases lay between the germline ends. CDR3 length: 19 residues. The CDR3 nucleotides are TGTGCCAGCTCACCTCAACGGGACTTCATTGTTCGCTCCTACAATGAGCAGTTCTTC. It translates to CASSPQRDFIVRSYNEQFF.

V is TRBV30 and J is TRBJ1-1; D uncertain. The CDR3 runs 16 residues. Deletions cut 2 bases from V and 1 base from J, with 17 bases between. Germline V gene lookup returns CDR1 GTSNPN and CDR2 SVGIG (reference sequence). The CDR3 sequence: CAWSTITAGGNTEAFF. CDR3 DNA sequence: TGTGCCTGGAGTACTATCACGGCGGGCGGGAACACTGAAGCTTTCTTT.

This chain uses TRBV7-6 with TRBJ2-1; a possible D gene is TRBD2 (6 bases). The length of the CDR3 is 16 residues. V dropped 7 bases and J dropped 0 bases, with 16 bases sitting between them. Germline V CDR1 and CDR2: SGHVS, FNYEAQ. CDR3 amino acids: CASNPSVGSSYNEQFF. CDR3 nucleotides: TGTGCCAGCAACCCGTCCGTCGGGAGCTCCTACAATGAGCAGTTCTTC.

The V call is TRBV27, the J call TRBJ2-2; weak D call: TRBD2 (6 bases). V lost 11 bases to trimming and J lost 5 bases, with 18 bases between them. From germline, CDR1 is MNHEY and CDR2 SMNVEV (reference sequence). The CDR3 length is 14 residues. In nucleotides, the CDR3 is TGTGCCCTTACACGGGACTCAAGGACCGGGGAGCTGTTTTTT. Its protein product is CALTRDSRTGELFF.

This chain connects TRBV28 to TRBJ2-7; 8 bases map to TRBD2. The CDR3 covers 14 residues. Unmatched junction bases numbered 4, after V lost 2 bases and J lost 4 bases. The germline V gene has CDR1 MDHEN and CDR2 SYDVKM. CDR3 DNA sequence: TGTGCCAGCAGTTTAAGCGGGAGAGGGTACGAGCAGTACTTC. Its translation: CASSLSGRGYEQYF.

V gene TRBV19 combines with J gene TRBJ2-1; 8 bases are shared with TRBD2. The CDR3 is 15 residues long. V was clipped by 3 bases and J by 12 bases; unmatched bases: 13. The germline gives CDR1 LNHDA, CDR2 SQIVND (reference sequence). The CDR3 DNA sequence: TGTGCCAGTAGTATTAGCGGGACGCAAGGGATGCCGCAGTTCTTC. Its protein is CASSISGTQGMPQFF.

The chain is built from TRBV7-9 and TRBJ2-7; 7 bases are shared with TRBD1. Germline loops: CDR1 SEHNR, CDR2 FQNEAQ (reference sequence). Unmatched junction bases numbered 4, after V lost 3 bases and J lost 5 bases. This CDR3 region has 13 residues. CDR3 loop: CASSFGQADEQYF. CDR3 coding DNA: TGTGCCAGCAGCTTCGGACAGGCCGACGAGCAGTACTTC.

The chain couples TRBV18 to TRBJ2-1, with a tentative D call TRBD1 (5 bases). Trimming removed 4 bases from V and 0 bases from J, with 7 bases in between. The CDR3 contains 14 residues. The germline gives CDR1 KGHSH, CDR2 LQKENI. The CDR3 spells CASSHDSSYNEQFF. The CDR3 DNA sequence: TGTGCCAGCTCACACGACAGCTCCTACAATGAGCAGTTCTTC.

The chain uses TRBV29-1 and TRBJ2-5; 9 nucleotides line up with TRBD2. CDR3 length: 13 residues. V lost 5 bases to trimming and J lost 2 bases; unmatched junction nucleotides: 3. The germline V gene encodes CDR1 SQVTM and CDR2 ANQGSEA. The CDR3 nucleotides read TGCAGCGTTAAGGCGGGAGGGCAAGAGACCCAGTACTTC. Residues: CSVKAGGQETQYF.